This entry concerns a single T cell receptor beta chain. Its cognate antigen is unknown. Here immunoSEQ multiplex PCR was the method, and the copy in TCRdb shows in-frame clones only, minus some. The sample has fewer than 120,000 clones; 85% to 90% are singletons. This record comes from a study of T cell responses to AZD1222 COVID-19 vaccine. General study points: The study identified only six AZD1222 recipients as seropositive at baseline.

Per germline, CDR1 SGHRS and CDR2 YFSETQ. The CDR3 consists of 16 residues. The J segment lost 0 bases and the V segment lost 4 bases, leaving 9 bases of the junction unmatched. Both about-4-week and about-12-week second-dose recipients were combined. Material: peripheral blood, obtained 28 days after the second AZD1222 dose. The TCR comes from an adult who received the AZD1222 COVID-19 vaccine. The chain uses TRBV5-1 and TRBJ1-2; 7 bases agree with TRBD1. In DNA, the CDR3 is TGCGCCAGCAGCCGGGATTCCGGGACAGCTAACTATGGCTACACCTTC. Translated: CASSRDSGTANYGYTF. Variable domain in full (rest from reference TRBV5-1 and TRBJ1-2): KAGVTQTPRYLIKTRGQQVTLSCSPISGHRSVSWYQQTPGQGLQFLFEYFSETQRNKGNFPGRFSGRQFSNSRSEMNVSTLELGDSALYLCASSRDSGTANYGYTFGSGTRLTVV.